These T cell receptor beta chains were read from a single sample in a study of OX40 agonist ivuxolimab in advanced cancers. Generated by immunoSEQ multiplex PCR, the TCRdb table keeps only in-frame clones and is missing some. Here the sample spans 82,000 or so clones, approximately 85% being singletons. The sequencing used CD4+ or CD8+ T cells sorted from blood, collected in a trial of the OX40 agonist ivuxolimab. The receptors derive from an adult with an advanced solid tumor such as melanoma, head and neck, liver or kidney cancer. Each CDR3 is given with its conserved first and last residue. The D gene is left open where the match is weak. Expanded clones get a size class; other rows say once, few or many, or leave the size out.

TRBJ2-1 TRBV7-9 NA NA TGTGCCAGCAGCCCACACGCGGGTAAGGGGGACTCCTACAATGAGCAGTTCTTC CASSPHAGKGDSYNEQFF
TRBJ1-1 TRBV19 TRBD1 NA TGTGCCAGTAGTATTACCGGGCAGGGGGATACTGAAGCTTTCTTT CASSITGQGDTEAFF
TRBJ2-7 TRBV7-6 TRBD1 NA TGTGCCAGCAGCTTAGGACGACCGGGACAGGGGGGCGAGCAGTACTTC CASSLGRPGQGGEQYF
TRBJ1-5 TRBV19 NA NA TGTGCCAGTAGTACCCGCCTCGGGGGAGCGGGCCAGCCCCAGCATTTT CASSTRLGGAGQPQHF
TRBJ1-2 TRBV19 TRBD1 NA TGTGCCAGTAGTACCCTCGGACAGGACTATGGCTACACCTTC CASSTLGQDYGYTF
TRBJ2-7 TRBV5-6 TRBD2 NA TGTGCCAGCAGAAAGGGAGGGAACGAGCAGTACTTC CASRKGGNEQYF
TRBJ2-2 TRBV11-2 TRBD2 NA TGTGCCAGCAGCTGGAGTAGCGGGGGGCCCCCCGGGGAGCTGTTTTTT CASSWSSGGPPGELFF
TRBJ1-4 TRBV2 TRBD1 NA TGTGCCAGCAGTTCCTCCAGGGGTGACAGGGCCGAAAAACTGTTTTTT CASSSSRGDRAEKLFF
TRBJ1-2 TRBV27 TRBD1 NA TGTGCCAGCAGTTGGACACACTCCCCGACAGGGTTCTATGGCTACACCTTC CASSWTHSPTGFYGYTF
TRBJ1-2 TRBV19 TRBD1 NA TGTGCCAGTGGACAGGGAGGAGTTGGCTACACCTTC CASGQGGVGYTF
TRBJ2-5 TRBV5-4 TRBD1 NA TGTGCCAGCAGCGTGACAGGGGGCGCGGTAGGAGAGACCCAGTACTTC CASSVTGGAVGETQYF
TRBJ1-2 TRBV28 NA NA TGTGCCAGCAGTTTCGGATCAGATGGCTACACCTTC CASSFGSDGYTF
TRBJ1-3 TRBV2 NA few TGTGCCAGCTGGGGCTCTGGAAACACCATATATTTT CASWGSGNTIYF
TRBJ2-5 TRBV7-9 NA NA TGTGCCAGCAGCTTAGGGCGGAGCCCCGAGACCCAGTACTTC CASSLGRSPETQYF
TRBJ2-2 TRBV5-1 TRBD2 NA TGCGCCAGCAGCTTGGGACTAGCGGCTAGCGGGGAGCTGTTTTTT CASSLGLAASGELFF
TRBJ2-5 TRBV11-3 TRBD1 NA TGTGCCAGCAGCTCAGGACAGGGTAGAGAGACCCAGTACTTC CASSSGQGRETQYF
TRBJ1-6 TRBV11-2 TRBD1 NA TGTGCCAGCAGCTTAGGACAGGGGGCGAATAATTCACCCCTCCACTTT CASSLGQGANNSPLHF
TRBJ2-2 TRBV6-1 TRBD1 NA TGTGCCAGTCGGACAGGGAACACCGGGGAGCTGTTTTTT CASRTGNTGELFF
TRBJ2-6 TRBV5-1 NA NA TGCGCCAGCAGCTTGGAGAAAAAATCTGGGGCCAACGTCCTGACTTTC CASSLEKKSGANVLTF
TRBJ1-3 TRBV6-5 NA NA TGTGCCAGCAGGAGATCATTCTCTGGAAACACCATATATTTT CASRRSFSGNTIYF
TRBJ1-2 TRBV7-2 NA NA TGTGCCAGCAGCTTAGTACGTGGGGGATCCTATGGCTACACCTTC CASSLVRGGSYGYTF
TRBJ1-3 TRBV19 NA NA TGTGCCAGTATGGTGGCTGGAAACACCATATATTTT CASMVAGNTIYF
TRBJ1-5 TRBV2 NA few TGTGCCAGCACCGACGATCAGGGCGGCAATCAGCCCCAGCATTTT CASTDDQGGNQPQHF